These 26 T cell receptor beta chains came from one sample sequenced in a study of blood T cell repertoires in COVID-19. Generated by immunoSEQ multiplex PCR, the TCRdb table keeps only in-frame clones and is missing some. The sample records more than 300,000 clones, 70% to 90% being singletons. Sample: peripheral blood. The receptor set was obtained from a man younger than 30 who had recovered from COVID-19.

The chain links TRBV5-4 to TRBJ2-7, with 9 positions matching TRBD1. Trimming took 2 bases from V and 3 from J; bases not matched to a gene: 3. CDR1 and CDR2 (germline): SGHNT, YYREEE (reference sequence). This CDR3 region has 14 residues. CDR3 DNA: TGTGCCAGCAGCTTAGGACAGGGGTACTACGAGCAGTACTTC. Its protein product is CASSLGQGYYEQYF.

The chain has TRBV4-3 and TRBJ1-2, with 9 bases matching TRBD1. The junction had 4 bases not matched to a gene; V was cut back by 1 base and J by 4 bases. This CDR3 contains 15 residues. Germline V gene data show CDR1 as LGHNA and CDR2 as YSLEER. As DNA, the CDR3 is TGCGCCAGCAGCCAAGTCCTGGACAGGGGCTATGGCTACACCTTC. Encoded protein: CASSQVLDRGYGYTF.

With regard to this clone: Other nucleotide sequences in the sample specify the same CDR3. The CDR3 DNA follows: TGCGCCAGCAGCCCCGGGTCTAACTATGGCTACACCTTC. It specifies CASSPGSNYGYTF. This chain joins TRBV5-1 and TRBJ1-2; D not certain. Germline V lookup: CDR1 SGHRS, CDR2 YFSETQ. The CDR3 covers 13 residues. V was trimmed by 4 bases and J by 0 bases, leaving 7 bases between them.

The chain joins TRBV5-4 to TRBJ1-2; a possible D gene is TRBD1 (6 bases). This CDR3 comprises 13 residues. The V gene's germline CDR1 is SGHNT and CDR2 YYREEE (reference sequence). With 0 bases removed from V and 3 bases from J, the gap between germline ends came to 6 bases. In DNA, the CDR3 is TGTGCCAGCAGCTTGGACAGGGACTATGGCTACACCTTC. The encoded protein is CASSLDRDYGYTF.

The chain joins TRBV7-3 to TRBJ2-2; D gene uncertain. This CDR3 is 13 amino acids long. V was trimmed by 2 bases and J by 6 bases, leaving 7 bases between them. CDR1 and CDR2 from the germline V gene are SGHTA and FQGTGA. CDR3 bases: TGTGCCAGCAGCTTAGTCTCCCCCGGGGAGCTGTTTTTT. Its translation: CASSLVSPGELFF.

The chain is built from TRBV27 and TRBJ1-1, with TRBD1 as a possible D gene (5 bases). The germline gives CDR1 MNHEY, CDR2 SMNVEV (reference sequence). The V gene lost 0 bases and the J gene lost 5 bases, with 13 bases spanning the gap. This CDR3 is built from 15 residues. For the CDR3, the DNA is TGTGCCAGCAGTTTATCGAATTGGGGCGGAACTGAAGCTTTCTTT. Protein product: CASSLSNWGGTEAFF.

DNA for the CDR3: TGTGCCAGCAGCCAAGTAACCACATCCCCCTACGAGCAGTACTTC. Translation: CASSQVTTSPYEQYF. The V call is TRBV14, the J call TRBJ2-7; D unresolved. The CDR3 sequence is 15 residues long. The V and J ends lost 1 base and 2 bases respectively, with 12 bases between them. Per the germline V gene, CDR1 is SGHDN and CDR2 is FVKESK.

V gene TRBV9 combines with J gene TRBJ1-3; tentative D call: TRBD1 (6 bases). The CDR3 has 14 residues. Germline CDR1 reads SGDLS; CDR2 reads YYNGEE. V was shortened by 3 bases and J by 2 bases, with 9 bases between the two germline ends. CDR3 nucleotides: TGTGCCAGCAGCGCCGGGACACCTGGAAACACCATATATTTT. Translation: CASSAGTPGNTIYF.

This chain uses TRBV9 with TRBJ2-2; D is perhaps TRBD1 (6 bases). V was shortened by 3 bases and J by 5 bases, with 14 bases between the two germline ends. In germline, CDR1 is SGDLS, CDR2 YYNGEE. There are 15 residues in the CDR3. This CDR3 is CASSAHREGTGELFF. As DNA, the CDR3 is TGTGCCAGCAGCGCCCACAGGGAAGGAACCGGGGAGCTGTTTTTT.

The chain combines TRBV5-3 with TRBJ1-2; 9 bases are shared with TRBD1. TRBV5-3 is treated as an ORF (open reading frame) with a function not yet certain. This CDR3 comprises 14 residues. The V gene end was trimmed by 4 bases and the J gene end by 6 bases; junction bases not matched to a gene: 7. This chain's CDR3 is CARSKWDRADGYTF. CDR3 in DNA: TGTGCCAGAAGCAAATGGGACAGGGCGGATGGCTACACCTTC.

This clone was counted only a few times. The chain recombines TRBV12-3 or TRBV12-4 with TRBJ1-5, with D perhaps matching TRBD1 (5 bases). The V end was cut by 8 bases, the J end by 9 bases, with 17 bases between. The CDR3 totals 13 residues. DNA for the CDR3: TGTGCCAGCTGGGGGGGAGGGACTCGGCCCCAGCATTTT. It codes for CASWGGGTRPQHF.

This clone appeared a few times. The rearrangement joins TRBV7-3 to TRBJ2-6, with D possibly matching TRBD1 (6 bases). V was shortened by 5 bases and J by 0 bases, with 14 bases between the two germline ends. CDR1 is SGHTA and CDR2 is FQGTGA in the germline V gene. CDR3 length: 17 residues. The CDR3 bases are TGTGCCAGCAGCCGGCTGCAGGGGAGCTCTGGGGCCAACGTCCTGACTTTC. Amino acids: CASSRLQGSSGANVLTF.

CDR3 coding DNA: TGTGCCAGCAGCCAGAACACTGAAGCTTTCTTT. Translating it yields CASSQNTEAFF. The V call is TRBV2, the J call TRBJ1-1; D not certain. CDR1 is SNHLY, CDR2 FYNNEI, per germline. Trimming took 6 bases from V and 1 from J, leaving 3 bases between them. CDR3 size: 11 residues.

The chain is built from TRBV5-1 and TRBJ1-2; TRBD1 aligns across 8 bases. The CDR3 runs to 17 residues. Germline V gene data show CDR1 as SGHRS and CDR2 as YFSETQ. Trimming took 1 base from V and 0 from J; bases not matched to a gene: 8. CDR3: CASSLIGQGRANYGYTF. The CDR3 DNA reads TGCGCCAGCAGCTTGATAGGACAGGGAAGGGCTAACTATGGCTACACCTTC.

The chain links TRBV2 to TRBJ1-1; a weak D match, TRBD1 (6 bases). Trimming removed 4 bases at V and 10 bases at J, with 13 bases between. This CDR3 has 12 residues. Germline CDR1 is SNHLY and CDR2 is FYNNEI. CDR3 region: CASSASGGPAFF. The CDR3 DNA follows: TGTGCCAGCAGTGCCTCGGGGGGGCCAGCTTTCTTT. Based on the CDR3 plus reference TRBV2 and TRBJ1-1, the full variable domain is EPEVTQTPSHQVTQMGQEVILRCVPISNHLYFYWYRQILGQKVEFLVSFYNNEISEKSEIFDDQFSVERPDGSNFTLKIRSTKLEDSAMYFCASSASGGPAFFGQGTRLTVV.

CDR3 in amino acids: CASSQDGKGQGYEKLFF. In DNA, the CDR3 is TGCGCCAGCAGCCAAGATGGGAAGGGACAGGGGTACGAAAAACTGTTTTTT. The chain uses TRBV4-3 and TRBJ1-4, with 10 positions matching TRBD1. V was clipped by 0 bases and J by 8 bases; unmatched bases: 9. Germline-derived CDR1 and CDR2 are LGHNA and YSLEER. The CDR3 has 17 residues.

The table lists this clone with a few counts. The J gene is TRBJ1-5, the V gene TRBV12-5, with TRBD1 identical over 7 bases. This CDR3 comprises 14 residues. Trimming removed 3 bases from V and 5 bases from J; junction bases left unmatched: 4. Germline-derived CDR1 and CDR2 are LGHNT and FRNRAP. The CDR3 DNA reads as TGTGCTAGTGGTTTTGAGGGGGCAGATCAGCCCCAGCATTTT. As protein: CASGFEGADQPQHF.

The gene calls are TRBV7-9 and TRBJ1-1; TRBD1 might be the D (6 bases). The germline V gene has CDR1 SEHNR and CDR2 FQNEAQ (reference sequence). This CDR3 spans 15 amino acids. Trimming removed 4 bases from V and 0 bases from J, with 12 bases in between. The CDR3: CASSSKDRLNTEAFF. The CDR3 DNA sequence: TGTGCCAGCAGCTCGAAAGACAGGTTGAACACTGAAGCTTTCTTT.

The CDR3: CASSVGVWDSKETQYF. The CDR3 DNA reads TGTGCCAGCAGCGTAGGAGTCTGGGACTCTAAGGAGACCCAGTACTTC. The chain joins TRBV9 to TRBJ2-5; D may be TRBD2 (6 bases). Germline CDR1 SGDLS, CDR2 YYNGEE. V lost 0 bases, J lost 5 bases, and 17 bases lay in between. The CDR3 has 16 residues.

The chain employs TRBV5-5 and TRBJ2-5, with TRBD2 identical over 8 bases. CDR1 and CDR2 (germline): SGHKS, YYEKEE (reference sequence). The J segment lost 4 bases and the V segment lost 4 bases, leaving 3 bases of the junction unmatched. The CDR3 extends over 13 amino acids. The CDR3 spells CASSLSGAETQYF. DNA of the CDR3: TGTGCCAGCAGCCTTAGCGGGGCAGAGACCCAGTACTTC.

The count of this clone is one. This chain uses TRBV27 with TRBJ2-5, with a weak D call TRBD2 (5 bases). The length of the CDR3 is 15 residues. Germline V CDR1 and CDR2: MNHEY, SMNVEV (reference sequence). V was shortened by 5 bases and J by 2 bases, with 15 bases between the two germline ends. Here the CDR3 reads CASSPAIGVQETQYF. CDR3 sequence (DNA): TGTGCCAGCAGTCCAGCCATCGGGGTGCAAGAGACCCAGTACTTC.

The chain employs TRBV19 and TRBJ2-7; a possible D gene is TRBD1 (5 bases). The length of the CDR3 is 12 residues. Germline V gene sequence: CDR1 LNHDA, CDR2 SQIVND (reference sequence). Trimming removed 7 bases from V and 3 bases from J, with 10 bases in between. CDR3 amino acids: CASKSQDYEQYF. DNA for the CDR3: TGTGCCAGTAAGTCACAGGACTACGAGCAGTACTTC.

The chain is built from TRBV2 and TRBJ2-7, with D perhaps matching TRBD1 (6 bases). This CDR3 comprises 14 residues. Per germline, CDR1 SNHLY and CDR2 FYNNEI. V lost 3 bases and J 0 bases, leaving 9 bases between the germline ends. CDR3 amino acids: CASSDRQASYEQYF. CDR3 DNA: TGTGCCAGCAGTGACCGACAGGCCTCCTACGAGCAGTACTTC.

The chain carries TRBV25-1 and TRBJ2-5, with 7 bases matching TRBD1. The CDR3 sequence is 13 residues long. The V gene end was trimmed by 8 bases and the J gene end by 5 bases; junction bases not matched to a gene: 8. Germline V CDR1 and CDR2: MGHDK, SYGVNS. CDR3 sequence (DNA): TGTGCCAGCGGATTACAGGGGACGGAGACCCAGTACTTC. Residues: CASGLQGTETQYF.

The V call is TRBV2, the J call TRBJ2-2; 10 bases agree with TRBD1. The V segment lost 4 bases and the J segment 5 bases; nucleotides outside the gene matches: 4. CDR3 length: 15 residues. Germline loops: CDR1 SNHLY, CDR2 FYNNEI. The CDR3 bases are TGTGCCAGCAGTGGACAGGGGGCGGGAACCGGGGAGCTGTTTTTT. It specifies CASSGQGAGTGELFF.

This clone showed up just once. The chain is built from TRBV27 and TRBJ2-3, with 8 positions matching TRBD2. V was clipped by 1 base and J by 4 bases; unmatched bases: 13. CDR3 length: 18 residues. CDR1 is MNHEY and CDR2 is SMNVEV in the germline V gene (reference sequence). DNA of the CDR3: TGTGCCAGCAGTTTATACAGCCAGGCGGGAGGATCGGCAGATACGCAGTATTTT. It yields the protein CASSLYSQAGGSADTQYF.